The next 5 T cell receptor beta chains were all read from a single sample in a study of OX40 agonist ivuxolimab in advanced cancers. Clones were sequenced by immunoSEQ multiplex PCR, and TCRdb holds only the in-frame ones, with some missing. The sample lists tens of thousands of clones, more than 90% occurring once. The sequencing here drew on CD4+ or CD8+ T cells sorted from blood, taken in a trial of the OX40 agonist ivuxolimab. The receptors were gathered from an adult with an advanced solid tumor such as melanoma, head and neck, liver or kidney cancer.

This chain links TRBV7-2 with TRBJ2-5; D unresolved. CDR1 is SGHTA and CDR2 is FQGNSA in the germline V gene. Trimming stripped 1 base from V and 5 bases from J, with 11 bases between. The CDR3 sequence is 14 residues long. The DNA of the CDR3 is TGTGCCAGCAGCTTAGGGGGTGGGAAGGAGACCCAGTACTTC. Its protein is CASSLGGGKETQYF.

This chain uses TRBV28 with TRBJ2-7; D may correspond to TRBD1 or TRBD2 (6 bases each). Germline V gene data show CDR1 as MDHEN and CDR2 as SYDVKM. The CDR3 consists of 17 residues. Trimming removed 6 bases from V and 9 bases from J, with 30 bases in between. The CDR3 bases are TGTGCCAGCAGCCCTCCGACCCGAGGGGGGCTAGCTAGTGGGCAGTACTTC. Protein sequence: CASSPPTRGGLASGQYF.

The chain joins TRBV11-2 to TRBJ2-7; the match to TRBD1 covers 7 bases. The V segment lost 7 bases and the J segment 2 bases; nucleotides outside the gene matches: 5. This CDR3 comprises 13 residues. Looked up from germline, CDR1 is SGHAT and CDR2 is FQNNGV. DNA of the CDR3: TGTGCCAGCACCCGACAGGGCCCCTACGAGCAGTACTTC. Its protein product is CASTRQGPYEQYF.

The chain joins TRBV7-8 to TRBJ2-6; 12 bases agree with TRBD1. The CDR3 has 17 residues. CDR1 is SGHVS and CDR2 is FQNEAQ in the germline V gene. The ends lost 6 bases at V and 3 bases at J; junction bases unmatched: 6. The CDR3 DNA reads as TGTGCCAGCAGACTGGGACAGGGGGCGCTTGGGGCCAACGTCCTGACTTTC. Translated, it gives CASRLGQGALGANVLTF.

The rearrangement links TRBV7-6 to TRBJ2-7; 7 bases match TRBD1. Germline V gene sequence: CDR1 SGHVS, CDR2 FNYEAQ. The CDR3 is 17 residues long. After removal of 2 bases from V and 3 bases from J, the junction contained 13 bases not matched to a gene. CDR3 nucleotide sequence: TGTGCCAGCAGCTTATACGCGGTCGGGACAGCCTACTACGAGCAGTACTTC. Protein: CASSLYAVGTAYYEQYF.